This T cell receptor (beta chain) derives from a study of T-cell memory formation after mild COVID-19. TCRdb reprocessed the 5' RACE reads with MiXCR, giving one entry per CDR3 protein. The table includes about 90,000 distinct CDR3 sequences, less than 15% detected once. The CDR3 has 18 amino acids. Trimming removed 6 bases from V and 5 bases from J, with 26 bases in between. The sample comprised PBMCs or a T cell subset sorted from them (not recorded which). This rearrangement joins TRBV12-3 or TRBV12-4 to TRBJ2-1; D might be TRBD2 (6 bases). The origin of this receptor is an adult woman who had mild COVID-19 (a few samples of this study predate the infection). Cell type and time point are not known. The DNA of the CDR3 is TGTGCCAGCAGCCCGGCGGGTCGACTAGTAGCCCTCAACAATGAGCAGTTCTTC. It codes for CASSPAGRLVALNNEQFF.